The 6 T cell receptor beta chains in this list originate from one sample, sequenced in a study of shared clonotypes between healthy human individuals. Produced via immunoSEQ multiplex PCR; TCRdb's table is partial and in-frame only. The table has over a million clones, roughly 95% seen once; the top ten hold over 1%. The sequenced sample consisted of naive CD4+ T cells sorted from blood. The subset here: CD45RA+ positively selected. The receptors stem from a man aged 25 to 40 in good health.

The chain is built from TRBV15 and TRBJ2-7; possibly TRBD2 for D (5 bases). The CDR3 extends over 15 amino acids. Germline CDR1 LNHNV, CDR2 YYDKDF (reference sequence). The ends were cut back, 1 base at V and 2 bases at J, with 12 bases in the middle. The CDR3 coding sequence is TGTGCCACCAGCAGAGTATGGGAGCCCCCCTACGAGCAGTACTTC. This codes for CATSRVWEPPYEQYF.

The chain links TRBV25-1 to TRBJ2-1, with D perhaps matching TRBD2 (6 bases). The germline V and J ends were trimmed by 7 bases and 2 bases, with 15 bases remaining between them. The CDR3 has 15 amino acids. Germline V gene sequence: CDR1 MGHDK, CDR2 SYGVNS. The CDR3 DNA reads as TGTGCCAGCACCCCCCGGCGGGGTGCCTACAATGAGCAGTTCTTC. Its translation is CASTPRRGAYNEQFF.

This chain links TRBV7-8 with TRBJ2-7; 16 bases line up with TRBD2. Germline CDR1 SGHVS, CDR2 FQNEAQ. V lost 5 bases to trimming and J lost 3 bases; unmatched junction nucleotides: 7. This CDR3 is 17 amino acids long. The CDR3 loop reads CASSIGTSGRAGYEQYF. The DNA for the CDR3 is TGTGCCAGCAGCATTGGGACTAGCGGGAGGGCCGGCTACGAGCAGTACTTC.

For this clone: Other DNA sequences in this specimen translate into the identical CDR3. V is TRBV5-1 and J is TRBJ2-7; D uncertain. The CDR3 is made up of 12 amino acids. In germline, CDR1 is SGHRS, CDR2 YFSETQ. The V gene lost 4 bases and the J gene lost 4 bases, with 9 bases spanning the gap. The CDR3: CASSLTSYEQYF. CDR3 coding DNA: TGCGCCAGCAGCCTGACAAGTTACGAGCAGTACTTC.

The rearrangement joins TRBV9 to TRBJ1-2; D remains ambiguous. The CDR3 runs to 13 residues. Germline CDR1 is SGDLS and CDR2 is YYNGEE. V dropped 2 bases and J dropped 7 bases, with 12 bases sitting between them. In DNA form, the CDR3 reads TGTGCCAGCAGCGTGACGGGTTCGTCTGGCTACACCTTC. Protein: CASSVTGSSGYTF.

V gene TRBV18 combines with J gene TRBJ2-6; D uncertain. The CDR3 runs to 15 residues. The germline CDR1 and CDR2 sequences are KGHSH and LQKENI. The ends were cut back, 3 bases at V and 2 bases at J, with 8 bases in the middle. In DNA form, the CDR3 reads TGTGCCAGCTCACCCAAGGGTCCTGGGGCCAACGTCCTGACTTTC. Amino acids: CASSPKGPGANVLTF.